The present T cell receptor (beta chain) was sequenced within a study of brain T cells in children with intractable seizures. Study-wide points: HCMV serostatus was not known, and viral specificity came from CDR3 similarity only.

Using immunoSEQ multiplex PCR, the repertoire was profiled, and TCRdb retains in-frame clones only, with some absent. The sample includes roughly 110,000 clones, around 94% of them seen just once. On this clone itself: Its specificity is not known.

This CDR3 comprises 13 residues. Germline V lookup: CDR1 SEHNR, CDR2 FQNEAQ (reference sequence). V was trimmed by 5 bases and J by 6 bases, leaving 11 bases between them. The genes are TRBV7-9 and TRBJ2-1; no reliable D call. The source of this sequence is a boy under two years old with hemimegalencephaly and intractable seizures. Specimen: peripheral blood, collected at surgery. In DNA form, the CDR3 reads TGTGCCAGCAGCCCGGACCTCGGCAATGAGCAGTTCTTC. This sequence encodes CASSPDLGNEQFF. The complete variable domain, with remaining parts taken from reference TRBV7-9 and TRBJ2-1, reads DTGVSQNPRHKITKRGQNVTFRCDPISEHNRLYWYRQTLGQGPEFLTYFQNEAQLEKSRLLSDRFSAERPKGSFSTLEIQRTEQGDSAMYLCASSPDLGNEQFFGPGTRLTVL.